This entry features one T cell receptor beta chain sequence. Germline CDR1 MGHRA, CDR2 YSYEKL. V lost 2 bases, J lost 4 bases, and 2 bases stayed unmatched. The CDR3 is 15 residues long. Per the study methods: Reference gene primer amplification in the assay estimated nucleated cell counts. Repertoires were generated with immunoSEQ multiplex PCR, while TCRdb's copy carries only in-frame clones and drops some. V, J and clone size are taken as reported in that table, and D and trimming were inferred from the DNA itself. The sample consists of 85,000 to 120,000 clones, 70% to 90% of them appearing once. This sample is part of a study of blood T cell repertoires in COVID-19. Study information: Acute-phase and convalescent COVID-19 samples originated in the United States, Italy and Spain. T cells, B-cell-depleted T cells, or PBMCs supplied cDNA or gDNA.

This receptor was obtained from a man aged 45-60 years with active COVID-19. Material for sequencing was peripheral blood. V is TRBV4-1 and J is TRBJ2-2; TRBD2 matches 9 bases. The chain's CDR3 is CASSQRGGGTGELFF. As DNA, the CDR3 is TGCGCCAGCAGCCAACGCGGGGGGGGCACCGGGGAGCTGTTTTTT.